This T cell receptor beta chain is from a study of blood T cell repertoires in COVID-19. At the level of the study: There were acute and convalescent COVID-19 samples, and they came from the United States, Italy and Spain. T cells, B-cell-depleted T cells, or PBMCs supplied cDNA or gDNA.

The length of the CDR3 is 12 residues. V dropped 2 bases and J dropped 3 bases, with 4 bases sitting between them. Germline-derived CDR1 and CDR2 are SGHAT and FQNNGV. The assay was immunoSEQ multiplex PCR, and TCRdb's table has in-frame clones only and misses some. Of approximately 130,000 clones in the sample, 85% to 90% are singletons; the top ten hold 4.3%. Sequencing was done on a sample of peripheral blood. The TCR was taken from a human donor in a cohort sampled during active COVID-19. This chain joins TRBV11-2 and TRBJ1-2; D gene ambiguous. This chain's CDR3 is CASSLQDYGYTF. The DNA for the CDR3 is TGTGCCAGCAGCTTACAGGACTATGGCTACACCTTC. Combining the CDR3 with reference TRBV11-2 and TRBJ1-2 gives the whole variable domain EAGVAQSPRYKIIEKRQSVAFWCNPISGHATLYWYQQILGQGPKLLIQFQNNGVVDDSQLPKDRFSAERLKGVDSTLKIQPAKLEDSAVYLCASSLQDYGYTFGSGTRLTVV.